This TCR beta chain was recovered during a study of neoadjuvant anti-PD-1 for oral cavity cancer. Study background: Nivolumab at 3 mg/kg was mostly given biweekly, three to four doses, pre-surgery.

No culture or expansion preceded analysis of these blood cells. PBMC libraries mostly used roughly 500 ng of input genomic DNA, with six replicates per sample. Here immunoSEQ multiplex PCR was the method, and the copy in TCRdb shows in-frame clones only, minus some. The sample records under 85,000 clones, roughly four fifths being singletons. The sequencing used PBMCs, collected before nivolumab (anti-PD-1) treatment. The clonotype comes from a person between 40 and 85 years old with oral cavity squamous cell carcinoma.

CDR3: CSVELPSGTYEQYF. CDR3 coding DNA: TGCAGCGTTGAGCTGCCTAGCGGAACCTACGAGCAGTACTTC. The chain is built from TRBV29-1 and TRBJ2-7; 7 bases align to TRBD2. The CDR3 has 14 amino acids. From germline, CDR1 is SQVTM and CDR2 ANQGSEA. V shed 3 bases, J shed 2 bases, and the junction held 7 bases outside the gene matches.